Included here is one T cell receptor beta chain sequence, with context. This record comes from a study of T cells in tuberculosis. Only in-frame clones appear in the TCRdb table, and some are missing; sequencing was by immunoSEQ multiplex PCR. The sample consists of approximately 88,000 clones, about nine tenths of them appearing once. Cells were sorted from thawed PBMC rested overnight and stained with GMM-loaded CD1B tetramer, viability dye and anti-CD3. C32 glucose monomycolate from Rhodococcus equi was loaded onto the CD1B tetramers. CDR1 is SGDLS, CDR2 YYNGEE, per germline. Between the trimmed V and J ends, which lost 0 bases and 1 base, there was a span of 9 bases. This CDR3 comprises 15 residues.

The source of this sequence is an adult woman with latent tuberculosis. This rearrangement joins TRBV9 to TRBJ2-3; TRBD2 might be the D (6 bases). Sequencing was carried out using CD1b-GMM tetramer-negative cells sorted from PBMCs. The DNA of the CDR3 is TGTGCCAGCAGCGTAGAGGGCGGGGGCACAGATACGCAGTATTTT. Encoded protein: CASSVEGGGTDTQYF.